Listed here is a single T cell receptor (beta chain). Germline V lookup: CDR1 WSHSY, CDR2 SAAADI. Trimming at V came to 3 bases and at J to 9 bases, leaving 17 bases not matched to a gene. CDR3 length: 16 residues. The data derive from a study of brain T cells in children with intractable seizures. Sequencing used immunoSEQ multiplex PCR; TCRdb keeps in-frame clones, though not all of them. The profile covers roughly 120,000 clones, with 94% appearing a single time and 3.8% taken by the ten largest. This receptor was obtained from a boy younger than two with hemimegalencephaly and intractable seizures. The chain combines TRBV10-2 with TRBJ2-7; 7 nucleotides match TRBD2. Sequencing was performed on peripheral blood, taken at surgery. The CDR3 DNA reads as TGCGCCAGCAGTGAACGTATAACTAGCGCGATGGGTGTGCAGTACTTC. Its translation: CASSERITSAMGVQYF.